The 22 T cell receptor beta chains in this list originate from one sample, sequenced in a study of shared clonotypes between healthy human individuals. Sequencing was performed with immunoSEQ multiplex PCR; in TCRdb, only in-frame clones are kept and a portion is missing. The table lists 700,000 or so clones, around 72% of them singletons. The source material was memory CD4+ T cells sorted from blood. Subset in this sample: CD45RA-negative fraction. The source is a woman aged 25-40 years in good health.

The J gene is TRBJ1-4, the V gene TRBV7-9; TRBD1 matches at 8 bases. Germline loops: CDR1 SEHNR, CDR2 FQNEAQ (reference sequence). This CDR3 region has 15 residues. Germline trimming cut 5 bases from V and 3 bases from J; bases unmatched to any gene: 5. The CDR3 here is CASSPAGQANEKLFF. CDR3 coding DNA: TGTGCCAGCAGCCCCGCGGGACAGGCTAATGAAAAACTGTTTTTT.

The V and J genes are TRBV28 and TRBJ2-1; D unresolved. This CDR3 contains 13 residues. Germline CDR1 and CDR2: MDHEN and SYDVKM. V lost 7 bases to trimming and J lost 5 bases, with 12 bases between them. CDR3 nucleotides: TGTGCCAGCAACCGGGCTGAGAACAATGAGCAGTTCTTC. Translating gives CASNRAENNEQFF. The full variable domain, its missing parts supplied by reference TRBV28 and TRBJ2-1, is DVKVTQSSRYLVKRTGEKVFLECVQDMDHENMFWYRQDPGLGLRLIYFSYDVKMKEKGDIPEGYSVSREKKERFSLILESASTNQTSMYLCASNRAENNEQFFGPGTRLTVL.

The J gene is TRBJ2-7, the V gene TRBV5-4; TRBD2 matches 7 bases. Germline CDR1 is SGHNT and CDR2 is YYREEE (reference sequence). Losses at the gene ends were 1 base for V and 3 bases for J; bases not matched to a gene: 4. The CDR3 has 14 residues. The CDR3 region is CASSLSGNLYEQYF. DNA of the CDR3: TGTGCCAGCAGCTTGAGCGGGAACCTCTACGAGCAGTACTTC.

The chain joins TRBV7-2 to TRBJ1-5; D is undetermined. The V and J ends lost 6 bases and 0 bases respectively, with 18 bases between them. The CDR3 consists of 17 residues. CDR1 is SGHTA and CDR2 is FQGNSA in the germline V gene. The CDR3 reads CASSPVLTIYSNQPQHF. The CDR3, as DNA: TGTGCCAGCAGTCCGGTACTGACAATTTATAGCAATCAGCCCCAGCATTTT.

CDR3 region: CASSPGRVTNEKLFF. The DNA of the CDR3 is TGTGCCAGCAGTCCCGGACGGGTCACTAATGAAAAACTGTTTTTT. This sequence joins TRBV6-5 and TRBJ1-4; the D is unclear. The germline V gene encodes CDR1 MNHEY and CDR2 SVGAGI. V gave up 5 bases and J gave up 2 bases, with 12 bases separating them. The CDR3 loop spans 15 amino acids.

The gene calls are TRBV7-8 and TRBJ2-3; D uncertain. V lost 3 bases and J 3 bases, leaving 13 bases between the germline ends. Per germline, CDR1 SGHVS and CDR2 FQNEAQ. The CDR3 contains 15 residues. CDR3 coding DNA: TGTGCCAGCAGCTTTTATGCTGGAGAGACAGATACGCAGTATTTT. Translated, it gives CASSFYAGETDTQYF.

The gene calls are TRBV18 and TRBJ2-7; a possible D gene is TRBD1 (6 bases). From germline, CDR1 is KGHSH and CDR2 LQKENI. CDR3 size: 17 residues. V was clipped by 3 bases and J by 0 bases, with 18 bases between them. The CDR3 sequence is CASSPTRAQGSSYEQYF. CDR3 nucleotide sequence: TGTGCCAGCTCACCGACGAGAGCTCAGGGGAGCTCCTACGAGCAGTACTTC.

J is TRBJ1-2 and V is TRBV4-2; tentatively, D is TRBD1 (5 bases). The CDR3 totals 16 residues. V shed 0 bases and J shed 2 bases, with 13 bases lying between them. The germline gives CDR1 LGHNA, CDR2 YNFKEQ. The CDR3: CASSQDPTEGNYGYTF. The DNA of the CDR3 is TGTGCCAGCAGCCAAGATCCAACGGAGGGGAACTATGGCTACACCTTC.

To note about this clone: The identical CDR3 is also encoded by other nucleotide sequences in the sample. The chain is built from TRBV7-2 and TRBJ1-1; a weak D match, TRBD1 (6 bases). With 3 bases removed from V and 0 bases from J, the gap between germline ends came to 8 bases. In germline, CDR1 is SGHTA, CDR2 FQGNSA. This CDR3 is built from 14 residues. The CDR3 nucleotides are TGTGCCAGCAGCTTGCAGGGGTTGAACACTGAAGCTTTCTTT. It encodes CASSLQGLNTEAFF.

The rearrangement uses TRBV19 and TRBJ1-4; D ambiguous. Trimming removed 6 bases at V and 0 bases at J, with 11 bases between. Germline-derived CDR1 and CDR2 are LNHDA and SQIVND (reference sequence). The CDR3 runs 15 residues. CDR3 residues: CASRTGLTTNEKLFF. DNA of the CDR3: TGTGCCAGTAGAACCGGACTGACAACTAATGAAAAACTGTTTTTT.

This clone occurred once. The chain links TRBV6-4 to TRBJ2-1; TRBD2 matches 7 bases. V gave up 6 bases and J gave up 4 bases; unmatched junction bases: 12. Germline assignment: CDR1 MRHNA and CDR2 SNTAGT. This CDR3 contains 16 residues. The CDR3, as DNA: TGTGCCAGCAGAAAGGAGGGGAGGGCCGCATACAATGAGCAGTTCTTC. Residues: CASRKEGRAAYNEQFF.

The chain links TRBV9 to TRBJ2-1; the match to TRBD2 covers 9 bases. V dropped 0 bases and J dropped 10; count of bases not matched to a gene: 20. This CDR3 has 19 residues. Germline lookup yields CDR1 SGDLS and CDR2 YYNGEE. CDR3 loop: CASSVGGRGLVEQSWEQFF. The CDR3 bases are TGTGCCAGCAGCGTAGGCGGGAGGGGACTAGTTGAGCAGAGTTGGGAGCAGTTCTTC.

The V and J genes are TRBV4-1 and TRBJ2-2, with TRBD1 matching 9 bases. Per germline, CDR1 MGHRA and CDR2 YSYEKL. This CDR3 has 17 residues. V was clipped by 6 bases and J by 1 base; unmatched bases: 9. The CDR3 loop reads CASRRTGGAGNTGELFF. The DNA of the CDR3 is TGCGCCAGCAGACGCACAGGGGGCGCAGGGAACACCGGGGAGCTGTTTTTT.

With regard to this clone: A far larger clone is one base from this, pointing to a likely read error. This chain links TRBV7-6 with TRBJ2-5; D perhaps matches TRBD2 (6 bases). Germline V gene sequence: CDR1 SGHVS, CDR2 FNYEAQ. The CDR3 length is 16 residues. The CDR3 here is CANSLTLLAQQETQYF. CDR3 nucleotides: TGTGCCAACAGCTTAACCTTACTAGCCCAACAAGAGACCCAGTACTTC.

This clone showed up just a few times. This sample also contains other DNA sequences that code for the same CDR3. J is TRBJ1-5 and V is TRBV28; no firm D call. Trimming shortened V by 5 bases and J by 3 bases, and 8 bases separated the two germline ends. The germline CDR1 and CDR2 sequences are MDHEN and SYDVKM. The CDR3 totals 13 residues. CDR3 coding DNA: TGTGCCAGCAGTAGCCAGGTCAATCAGCCCCAGCATTTT. This sequence encodes CASSSQVNQPQHF. Using reference TRBV28 and TRBJ1-5 for the parts outside the CDR3, the full variable domain is DVKVTQSSRYLVKRTGEKVFLECVQDMDHENMFWYRQDPGLGLRLIYFSYDVKMKEKGDIPEGYSVSREKKERFSLILESASTNQTSMYLCASSSQVNQPQHFGDGTRLSIL.

With regard to this clone: Other DNA sequences in this sample translate to the same CDR3. The rearrangement joins TRBV6-5 to TRBJ1-5; weak D call: TRBD1 (5 bases). This CDR3 is 12 amino acids long. Trimming stripped 6 bases from V and 5 bases from J, with 8 bases between. Germline loops: CDR1 MNHEY, CDR2 SVGAGI. DNA of the CDR3: TGTGCCAGCAGAACAGGAGATCAGCCCCAGCATTTT. This codes for CASRTGDQPQHF.

J is TRBJ2-2 and V is TRBV11-2, with TRBD1 identical over 9 bases. J lost 5 bases, V lost 4 bases, and 5 bases had no gene match. The CDR3 runs to 15 residues. The V gene's germline CDR1 is SGHAT and CDR2 FQNNGV. CDR3 protein: CASSWTGQGTGELFF. For the CDR3, the DNA is TGTGCCAGCAGCTGGACCGGACAGGGGACCGGGGAGCTGTTTTTT.

V and J are TRBV18 and TRBJ2-1; no definite D call. V lost 5 bases and J lost 0, with 14 bases in between. CDR3 length equals 16 residues. Germline CDR1 and CDR2: KGHSH and LQKENI. CDR3 in amino acids: CASSRVGKSSYNEQFF. CDR3 coding DNA: TGTGCCAGCTCAAGGGTGGGGAAGAGCTCCTACAATGAGCAGTTCTTC.

The V call is TRBV29-1, the J call TRBJ1-1; no definite D call. Germline V gene data show CDR1 as SQVTM and CDR2 as ANQGSEA. The V gene lost 5 bases and the J gene lost 1 base, with 5 bases spanning the gap. The CDR3 has 11 residues. CDR3 bases: TGCAGCGTTATAGGGAACACTGAAGCTTTCTTT. It encodes CSVIGNTEAFF. Full variable domain (rest looked up from reference TRBV29-1 and TRBJ1-1): SAVISQKPSRDICQRGTSLTIQCQVDSQVTMMFWYRQQPGQSLTLIATANQGSEATYESGFVIDKFPISRPNLTFSTLTVSNMSPEDSSIYLCSVIGNTEAFFGQGTRLTVV.

V usage is TRBV27 and J usage is TRBJ2-2; TRBD2 matches 9 bases. Germline values: CDR1 MNHEY, CDR2 SMNVEV (reference sequence). This CDR3 contains 15 residues. V was clipped by 6 bases and J by 3 bases; unmatched bases: 5. In DNA, the CDR3 is TGTGCCAGCAGATATAGCGGGAGCGACACCGGGGAGCTGTTTTTT. It yields the protein CASRYSGSDTGELFF.

The chain joins TRBV5-1 to TRBJ2-2; 8 bases line up with TRBD2. Trimming cost V 4 bases and J 1 base; bases outside gene matches: 6. The CDR3 has 16 residues. Germline loops: CDR1 SGHRS, CDR2 YFSETQ. CDR3 protein: CASSPGGRMNTGELFF. CDR3 coding DNA: TGCGCCAGCAGCCCGGGGGGGAGAATGAACACCGGGGAGCTGTTTTTT.

V usage is TRBV4-1 and J usage is TRBJ2-7, with 9 bases matching TRBD2. The CDR3 length is 18 residues. With V trimmed by 4 bases and J by 2 bases, 15 bases remained unmatched. Germline CDR1 is MGHRA and CDR2 is YSYEKL. DNA for the CDR3: TGCGCCAGCAGCCCTACCGGTAGCGGGAGAAGTGGACCCTACGAGCAGTACTTC. Translation gives CASSPTGSGRSGPYEQYF.